Described below is a single TCR beta chain sequence and its context. Its target is not known. This record comes from a study of cytotoxic CD8 clonotypes in ibrutinib-treated CLL. Study details: Response was recorded as partial in some 24 patients and complete in 2; at median roughly 68 months, roughly 15 remained remitted and about twelve had progressed. Productive templates averaged approximately 250,000 per sample, and productive rearrangements 90,000 to 100,000.

Findings of the study overall: At the start, clonality exceeded age-matched healthy donors and followed circulating CD8+ T-cell counts. Having risen at ibrutinib response, clonality had fallen back toward baseline by progression.

V gave up 5 bases and J gave up 1 base; unmatched junction bases: 6. The germline gives CDR1 LNHNV, CDR2 YYDKDF (reference sequence). CDR3 length: 15 residues. The protocol was immunoSEQ multiplex PCR, while the TCRdb copy is restricted to in-frame clones and leaves out a portion. The sample lists nearly 300,000 clones, 76% occurring once. The sequenced sample was PBMCs, obtained at disease progression, from a patient treated with ibrutinib. The receptor was isolated from a human donor with chronic lymphocytic leukemia. This chain joins TRBV15 and TRBJ1-1, with 8 bases identical to TRBD1. The CDR3 coding sequence is TGTGCCACCAGCGGGCAGGGGGCGGAGAACACTGAAGCTTTCTTT. It encodes CATSGQGAENTEAFF.